The rows below give T cell receptor beta chains drawn from one sample of a study of blood T cell repertoires in COVID-19. Assay used: immunoSEQ multiplex PCR; TCRdb lists only in-frame clones, some missing. The sample holds approximately 45,000 clones; around nine tenths are singletons and the top ten take about 3.7%. The material sequenced was peripheral blood. These receptors originate from a man aged 35 to 55 with COVID-19, enrolled during active disease. The CDR3 runs from the conserved cysteine through the conserved F or W. D genes are given only for firm matches. Some rows mark clone size as missing; the rest say once, few, many or name a class of expanded clone.

TRBJ1-1,TRBV7-8,TRBD1,few,CASSSTQGAKDTEAFF,TGTGCCAGCAGCTCAACACAGGGGGCAAAGGATACTGAAGCTTTCTTT
TRBJ2-1,TRBV11-3,TRBD2,-,CASSLGLAAYNEQFF,TGTGCCAGCAGCCTGGGACTAGCGGCTTACAATGAGCAGTTCTTC
TRBJ2-7,TRBV7-8,-,few,CASSPDYQGGQYF,TGTGCCAGCAGCCCCGACTACCAAGGAGGGCAGTACTTC
TRBJ1-2,TRBV7-9,-,-,CASSELGQGLYGYTF,TGTGCCAGCAGCGAACTTGGGCAGGGACTCTATGGCTACACCTTC
TRBJ1-1,TRBV29-1,TRBD1,-,CSVDLGQGMATEAFF,TGCAGCGTTGACCTCGGACAGGGGATGGCCACTGAAGCTTTCTTT
TRBJ2-3,TRBV9,TRBD2,-,CASSITTSGSPSDTQYF,TGTGCCAGCAGCATCACGACTAGCGGGAGCCCATCAGATACGCAGTATTTT
TRBJ1-4,TRBV5-1,-,-,CASSGQRGDEKLFF,TGCGCCAGCAGCGGCCAGCGTGGAGATGAAAAACTGTTTTTT
TRBJ2-2,TRBV7-6,TRBD2,-,CASSLESGRHTGELFF,TGTGCCAGCAGCTTAGAAAGCGGGAGGCACACCGGGGAGCTGTTTTTT
TRBJ1-6,TRBV30,TRBD1,-,CAARDRGSYNSPLHF,TGTGCCGCCCGGGACAGGGGCTCCTATAATTCACCCCTCCACTTT
TRBJ1-2,TRBV12-3/TRBV12-4,-,-,CATSLFLAYGYTF,TGTGCCACCAGTTTGTTTTTGGCTTATGGCTACACCTTC
TRBJ1-1,TRBV5-1,TRBD1,-,CASSQGQGQAFF,TGCGCCAGCAGCCAAGGACAGGGTCAAGCTTTCTTT
TRBJ1-1,TRBV5-1,TRBD1,few,CASSAQGGSEAFF,TGCGCCAGCAGCGCCCAGGGGGGATCTGAAGCTTTCTTT
TRBJ1-5,TRBV5-1,-,-,CASSLEPQGSNQPQHF,TGCGCCAGCAGCTTAGAGCCTCAGGGGTCTAATCAGCCCCAGCATTTT
TRBJ2-7,TRBV7-3,TRBD2,-,CASSLSLLPGLAGGPSYEQYF,TGTGCCAGCAGCTTGAGTCTGCTCCCGGGACTAGCGGGAGGGCCGTCCTACGAGCAGTACTTC
TRBJ2-7,TRBV6-5,-,-,CASRRAQGPYEQYF,TGTGCCAGCAGAAGGGCCCAGGGGCCCTACGAGCAGTACTTC
TRBJ1-5,TRBV28,-,-,CASSLLGGGSNQPQHF,TGTGCCAGCAGTTTGCTGGGGGGTGGGAGCAATCAGCCCCAGCATTTT
TRBJ1-3,TRBV5-1,-,few,CASSGGTQSSGNTIYF,TGCGCCAGCAGCGGCGGGACTCAATCCTCTGGAAACACCATATATTTT
TRBJ2-7,TRBV7-9,-,-,CASSLKEGTPRSSYEQYF,TGTGCCAGCAGCTTAAAGGAGGGAACTCCTAGGAGCTCCTACGAGCAGTACTTC
TRBJ1-3,TRBV30,-,few,CAWSVPTGFSGNTIYF,TGTGCCTGGAGTGTTCCAACCGGGTTCTCTGGAAACACCATATATTTT
TRBJ2-7,TRBV5-1,TRBD1,-,CASSLGQGGTGSHEQYF,TGCGCCAGCAGCTTGGGACAGGGGGGGACAGGGTCCCACGAGCAGTACTTC